The rows below give T cell receptor beta chains drawn from one sample of a study of regulatory T cells in long-lasting Graves disease. TCRdb reprocessed the multiplex PCR reads via MiXCR and lists one record per CDR3 protein. Of fewer than 450,000 distinct CDR3 sequences in the sample, around 20% are singletons; the top ten hold less than 25%. The specimen was peripheral blood mononuclear cells (PBMCs), collected when the disease was refractory, from a patient treated with antithyroid drugs. The source of these receptors is a female donor with Graves disease. The CDR3 runs from the conserved cysteine through the conserved F or W. A D gene is named only where the DNA matches it firmly. Clone size is not always given. Where it is, it says once, few, many or a class for expanded clones.

CDR3 protein	CDR3 DNA	clone size	V gene	J gene	CDR3 length	D gene
CSVEVSALGYGYTF	TGCAGCGTTGAAGTGTCAGCCTTGGGCTATGGCTACACCTTC	many	TRBV29-1	TRBJ1-2	14	.
CAISESRGSSDEQYF	TGTGCCATCAGTGAGTCGAGAGGGAGCAGCGACGAGCAGTACTTC	many	TRBV10-3	TRBJ2-7	15	.
CASSQDGSTISYEQYF	TGTGCCAGCAGCCAAGATGGATCCACAATCTCCTACGAGCAGTACTTC	.	TRBV3-1	TRBJ2-7	16	.
CASSTGLRIEQYF	TGTGCCAGTAGTACAGGACTACGTATCGAGCAGTACTTC	.	TRBV19	TRBJ2-7	13	.
CASSPGPGQRNTEAFF	TGCGCCAGCAGCCCCGGGCCGGGACAGAGGAACACTGAAGCTTTCTTT	.	TRBV5-1	TRBJ1-1	16	TRBD1
CSATTAGAAGNQPQHF	TGCAGTGCTACAACCGCAGGGGCCGCTGGCAATCAGCCCCAGCATTTT	.	TRBV20-1	TRBJ1-5	16	.
CASSYPSGSGGKNEQYF	TGTGCCAGCAGTTACCCCTCTGGTTCAGGGGGCAAGAACGAGCAGTACTTC	.	TRBV6-9	TRBJ2-7	17	TRBD1
CASSLARSSESGTQYF	TGTGCCAGCAGCTTAGCTAGGTCTAGCGAGTCCGGGACCCAGTACTTC	many	TRBV7-8	TRBJ2-5	16	.
CAINTGAPSYEQYF	TGTGCCATTAATACAGGGGCGCCGTCCTACGAGCAGTACTTC	many	TRBV10-3	TRBJ2-7	14	TRBD1
CASSLKRTEAFF	TGTGCCAGCAGTTTAAAAAGGACTGAAGCTTTCTTT	many	TRBV28	TRBJ1-1	12	.
CASSLQLGTGSYEQYF	TGTGCCAGCAGTCTGCAACTAGGGACAGGATCCTACGAGCAGTACTTC	many	TRBV16	TRBJ2-7	16	TRBD1
CASSIVTGELFF	TGTGCCAGTAGTATAGTCACCGGGGAGCTGTTTTTT	.	TRBV19	TRBJ2-2	12	.
CSASLLAEGYEQYF	TGCAGTGCCAGCCTTCTAGCGGAGGGGTACGAGCAGTACTTC	few	TRBV20-1	TRBJ2-7	14	TRBD2
CSASLSGAGSEAFF	TGCAGTGCTAGTCTCTCAGGGGCCGGTAGTGAAGCTTTCTTT	.	TRBV20-1	TRBJ1-1	14	.
CASRPAGTANEKLFF	TGTGCCAGCAGGCCAGCCGGGACAGCTAATGAAAAACTGTTTTTT	few	TRBV12-3/TRBV12-4	TRBJ1-4	15	TRBD1
CASSAPGTGPNTGELFF	TGTGCCAGCAGCGCCCCCGGGACAGGGCCCAACACCGGGGAGCTGTTTTTT	few	TRBV9	TRBJ2-2	17	TRBD1
CASSLTRETEAFF	TGTGCCAGCAGCTTAACAAGGGAGACTGAAGCTTTCTTT	few	TRBV7-3	TRBJ1-1	13	.
CASSSAGQGDIQYF	TGTGCCAGCAGCTCAGCGGGCCAGGGTGACATTCAGTACTTC	few	TRBV7-9	TRBJ2-4	14	.
CASAVDSYNSPLHF	TGTGCCAGCGCGGTGGACTCCTATAATTCACCCCTCCACTTT	many	TRBV19	TRBJ1-6	14	.
CASSLGRGGFEQYF	TGTGCCAGCAGTCTAGGCAGGGGTGGGTTCGAGCAGTACTTC	many	TRBV28	TRBJ2-7	14	.
CASRGTAISYEQYF	TGTGCCAGCCGGGGGACGGCCATCTCCTACGAGCAGTACTTC	many	TRBV7-8	TRBJ2-7	14	.
CASSFTTGLATEAFF	TGTGCCAGCAGTTTCACTACAGGGTTGGCCACTGAAGCTTTCTTT	many	TRBV28	TRBJ1-1	15	.
CASSPDRGTGNTIYF	TGCGCCAGCAGCCCGGACAGGGGCACGGGAAACACCATATATTTT	.	TRBV4-1	TRBJ1-3	15	TRBD1
CSATAEQGFQETQYF	TGCAGTGCGACCGCGGAACAGGGGTTCCAAGAGACCCAGTACTTC	many	TRBV20-1	TRBJ2-5	15	TRBD1
CAWSPWEVRGRTF	TGTGCCTGGAGTCCCTGGGAGGTCCGGGGTAGAACCTTC	.	TRBV30	TRBJ1-2	13	.
CASSFNGIQSPEQFF	TGTGCCAGCAGTTTTAACGGGATACAGTCGCCTGAGCAGTTCTTC	.	TRBV28	TRBJ2-1	15	.
CASSRDQGEKLFF	TGTGCCAGCTCCCGGGACCAGGGGGAAAAACTGTTTTTT	many	TRBV18	TRBJ1-4	13	.
CASSPMLASGSYEQYF	TGTGCCAGCAGCCCAATGCTAGCGTCTGGCTCCTACGAGCAGTACTTC	few	TRBV3-1	TRBJ2-7	16	.
CASGGLPPYNEQFF	TGCGCCAGCGGGGGACTACCCCCCTACAATGAGCAGTTCTTC	.	TRBV5-1	TRBJ2-1	14	TRBD2
CASSWGQSQETQYF	TGTGCCAGCAGTTGGGGACAAAGTCAAGAGACCCAGTACTTC	.	TRBV28	TRBJ2-5	14	.
CSVVPSGINQETQYF	TGCAGCGTTGTTCCTAGCGGGATCAACCAAGAGACCCAGTACTTC	.	TRBV29-1	TRBJ2-5	15	TRBD2
CASSSHQGAGSQPQHF	TGTGCCAGCAGTTCCCACCAGGGGGCAGGGAGTCAGCCCCAGCATTTT	many	TRBV28	TRBJ1-5	16	TRBD1
CASSLNEFTEAFF	TGTGCCAGCAGCTTAAACGAGTTCACTGAAGCTTTCTTT	many	TRBV7-3	TRBJ1-1	13	.
CASSFGVAPQYF	TGTGCCAGCAGTTTCGGTGTGGCTCCCCAGTACTTC	many	TRBV12-3/TRBV12-4	TRBJ2-5	12	.
CASSLGADSYEQYF	TGTGCCAGCAGTCTCGGGGCGGACAGCTACGAGCAGTACTTC	.	TRBV7-2	TRBJ2-7	14	.
CSARNPEDYEQYF	TGCAGTGCTAGAAACCCGGAAGATTACGAGCAGTACTTC	.	TRBV20-1	TRBJ2-7	13	.
CASSYVSGTYEQYF	TGTGCCAGCAGTTACGTAAGCGGTACCTACGAGCAGTACTTC	many	TRBV6-5	TRBJ2-7	14	.
CSARDRRGRALGGEQYF	TGCAGTGCTAGAGATCGGCGGGGGAGGGCCCTCGGAGGCGAGCAGTACTTC	few	TRBV20-1	TRBJ2-7	17	TRBD2
CASSRGQGKAYEQYF	TGTGCCAGCAGCAGGGGACAGGGGAAGGCCTACGAGCAGTACTTC	few	TRBV3-1	TRBJ2-7	15	TRBD1
CASSLGGMLAGYFYEQYF	TGTGCCAGCAGCTTGGGAGGTATGCTAGCGGGATACTTCTACGAGCAGTACTTC	many	TRBV7-2	TRBJ2-7	18	TRBD2
CASTRTSGSLSPYNEQFF	TGTGCCAGCACCCGGACTAGCGGGAGCTTATCCCCTTACAATGAGCAGTTCTTC	.	TRBV9	TRBJ2-1	18	TRBD2
CASSLWASDNEQFF	TGTGCCAGCAGCCTCTGGGCCTCCGACAATGAGCAGTTCTTC	.	TRBV11-3	TRBJ2-1	14	.
CASRGLTQYEQYF	TGTGCCAGCCGGGGACTTACACAATACGAGCAGTACTTC	many	TRBV3-1	TRBJ2-7	13	.
CSADFTSGRAAETQYF	TGCAGTGCTGACTTCACTAGCGGGAGGGCCGCGGAGACCCAGTACTTC	.	TRBV20-1	TRBJ2-5	16	TRBD2
CASRAQGLTEAFF	TGTGCCAGTAGGGCACAGGGGCTCACTGAAGCTTTCTTT	.	TRBV19	TRBJ1-1	13	TRBD1
CASSLASRVDTGARGYTF	TGTGCCAGCAGCTTAGCGAGCAGGGTTGACACCGGAGCTCGGGGCTACACCTTC	many	TRBV7-2	TRBJ1-2	18	.
CAVGGSQETQYF	TGTGCCGTGGGCGGGAGCCAAGAGACCCAGTACTTC	few	TRBV7-9	TRBJ2-5	12	TRBD2
CASSLTLTEAFF	TGTGCCAGCTCATTGACACTTACTGAAGCTTTCTTT	many	TRBV18	TRBJ1-1	12	.
CASSRDATSGSLEQYF	TGCGCCAGCAGCCGAGACGCGACTAGCGGGTCCTTGGAGCAGTACTTC	.	TRBV7-2	TRBJ2-7	16	TRBD2
CASSAILANPSYEQYF	TGTGCCAGCAGTGCCATCCTGGCGAACCCCTCCTACGAGCAGTACTTC	many	TRBV6-1	TRBJ2-7	16	.
CASSLGDNIAKNIQYF	TGCGCCAGCAGCTTGGGGGACAACATAGCCAAAAACATTCAGTACTTC	few	TRBV5-1	TRBJ2-4	16	.
CASSRDKEKLFF	TGTGCCAGCAGCCGGGACAAGGAAAAACTGTTTTTT	many	TRBV11-1	TRBJ1-4	12	.
CASSYGAPNYGYTF	TGTGCCAGCAGTTACGGAGCCCCTAACTATGGCTACACCTTC	.	TRBV12-3/TRBV12-4	TRBJ1-2	14	.
CAQGRTNQPQHF	TGTGCCCAAGGCCGGACCAATCAGCCCCAGCATTTT	few	TRBV6-7	TRBJ1-5	12	.
CASSSRGSGTEAFF	TGTGCCAGCAGTTCCCGCGGATCCGGCACTGAAGCTTTCTTT	many	TRBV28	TRBJ1-1	14	.